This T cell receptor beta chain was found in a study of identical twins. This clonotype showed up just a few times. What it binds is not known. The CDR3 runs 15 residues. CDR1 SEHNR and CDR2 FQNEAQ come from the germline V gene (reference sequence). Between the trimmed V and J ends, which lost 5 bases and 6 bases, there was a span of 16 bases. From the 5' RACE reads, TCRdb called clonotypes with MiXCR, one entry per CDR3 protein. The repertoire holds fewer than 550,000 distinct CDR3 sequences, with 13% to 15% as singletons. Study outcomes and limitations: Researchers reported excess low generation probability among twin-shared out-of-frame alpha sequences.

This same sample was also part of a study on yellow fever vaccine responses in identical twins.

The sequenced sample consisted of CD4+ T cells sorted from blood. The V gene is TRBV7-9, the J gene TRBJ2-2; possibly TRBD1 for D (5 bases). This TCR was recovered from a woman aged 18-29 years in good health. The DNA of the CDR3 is TGTGCCAGCAGCCAAGGGGCAGGCGTACCCGGGGAGCTGTTTTTT. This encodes CASSQGAGVPGELFF.